Presented here are 22 T cell receptor beta chains from one specimen sequenced in a study of identical twins. TCRdb processed the 5' RACE reads anew with MiXCR; each CDR3 protein has one entry. The sample contains approximately 260,000 distinct CDR3 sequences, around 8.3% of which appear only once. The same specimen was also included in a second study, on yellow fever vaccine responses in identical twins.

Sequencing was done on a sample of CD8+ T cells sorted from blood. These receptors were taken from a woman under 30 in good health.

This clonotype was detected ten times or more. The CDR3 DNA sequence: TGCAGCGTTGAAGTGCCGAACACCGGGGAGCTGTTTTTT. This codes for CSVEVPNTGELFF. V usage is TRBV29-1 and J usage is TRBJ2-2; D call uncertain. The germline V gene has CDR1 SQVTM and CDR2 ANQGSEA. This CDR3 has 13 residues. The V end lost 1 base, the J end lost 0 bases, and 3 bases lay between the germline ends.

As to this clonotype: Relative to the germline gene, one junction end is altered; a read error may explain this. The chain has TRBV2 and TRBJ2-3; 7 bases fit TRBD2. CDR1 and CDR2 (germline): SNHLY, FYNNEI. This CDR3 spans 15 amino acids. This CDR3 reads CASGETGGSTDTQFF. In DNA, the CDR3 is TGTGCCAGCGGTGAAACGGGGGGAAGCACAGATACGCAGTTTTTT.

This clonotype was seen ten or more times. This chain uses TRBV10-3 with TRBJ1-2, with 7 bases lining up with TRBD1. The CDR3 is 13 residues long. V gave up 6 bases and J gave up 4 bases; unmatched junction bases: 5. Germline CDR1 ENHRY, CDR2 SYGVKD. The CDR3 coding sequence is TGTGCCATCAGACCCGGGACAGTCTATGGCTACACCTTC. Translated: CAIRPGTVYGYTF.

The table lists this clonotype with a few counts. The genes are TRBV4-3 and TRBJ1-1; TRBD1 is a possible D gene (5 bases). The CDR3 totals 13 residues. The V end lost 1 base, the J end lost 6 bases, and 9 bases lay between the germline ends. Germline CDR1 is LGHNA and CDR2 is YSLEER. The CDR3, as DNA: TGCGCCAGCAGCCAAGTGAGGGGAGCTGAAGCTTTCTTT. Protein product: CASSQVRGAEAFF.

The V call is TRBV11-2, the J call TRBJ2-4, with D possibly called TRBD1 or TRBD2 (6 bases each). The V end was cut by 4 bases, the J end by 2 bases, with 15 bases between. The germline V gene encodes CDR1 SGHAT and CDR2 FQNNGV. The CDR3 has 16 amino acids. This chain's CDR3 is CASSWDWDTTKNIQYF. For the CDR3, the DNA is TGTGCCAGCAGCTGGGACTGGGACACCACCAAAAACATTCAGTACTTC.

This clonotype was seen ten or more times. This rearrangement joins TRBV27 to TRBJ2-5; 8 bases are a match to TRBD1. The CDR3 sequence is 14 residues long. CDR1 MNHEY and CDR2 SMNVEV come from the germline V gene (reference sequence). With V trimmed by 5 bases and J by 5 bases, 7 bases remained unmatched. The CDR3: CASSPRQGRETQYF. The DNA for the CDR3 is TGTGCCAGCAGTCCCCGACAGGGGCGGGAGACCCAGTACTTC.

This clonotype occurred a few times. The chain couples TRBV27 to TRBJ1-5; D gene unclear. The germline V and J ends were trimmed by 2 bases and 4 bases, with 6 bases remaining between them. This CDR3 is 13 amino acids long. The germline gives CDR1 MNHEY, CDR2 SMNVEV (reference sequence). CDR3 sequence: CASSLTPNQPQHF. CDR3 bases: TGTGCCAGCAGTTTAACCCCTAATCAGCCCCAGCATTTT.

In its sample, this clonotype was seen many times. The gene calls are TRBV28 and TRBJ2-5, with D hard to call. V was cut by 5 bases and J by 1 base, with 11 bases left in between. CDR1 and CDR2 from the germline V gene are MDHEN and SYDVKM. This CDR3 has 14 amino acids. For the CDR3, the DNA is TGTGCCAGCAGTCCCTACCCAATCCAAGAGACCCAGTACTTC. Its protein product is CASSPYPIQETQYF.

This clonotype has just a few counts. The chain couples TRBV10-2 to TRBJ2-3; D is unclear. The CDR3 extends over 16 amino acids. The V gene lost 2 bases and the J gene lost 0 bases, with 12 bases spanning the gap. Per germline, CDR1 WSHSY and CDR2 SAAADI. CDR3 nucleotide sequence: TGCGCCAGCAGTGAGCCCCGGAAGGCTAGCACAGATACGCAGTATTTT. It codes for CASSEPRKASTDTQYF.

The rearrangement joins TRBV27 to TRBJ1-1, with no clear D. This CDR3 comprises 12 residues. Germline V gene sequence: CDR1 MNHEY, CDR2 SMNVEV (reference sequence). The V gene lost 3 bases and the J gene lost 6 bases, with 8 bases spanning the gap. The CDR3 nucleotides are TGTGCCAGCAGTTTCGGCGGGTCTGAAGCTTTCTTT. Translation: CASSFGGSEAFF.

This clonotype was found many times. CDR3 nucleotide sequence: TGTGCCAGCAGAAGCACTCGGAGGGGTAACACCGGGGAGCTGTTTTTT. As protein: CASRSTRRGNTGELFF. The chain has TRBV12-3 or TRBV12-4 and TRBJ2-2; possible D gene TRBD2, 6 bases. CDR3 length: 16 amino acids. Between the trimmed V and J ends, which lost 6 bases and 2 bases, there was a span of 16 bases.

The chain couples TRBV20-1 to TRBJ2-7; D remains ambiguous. CDR3 length equals 12 residues. Trimming cost V 6 bases and J 3 bases, with 12 bases left between them. CDR1 and CDR2 (germline): DFQATT, SNEGSKA (reference sequence). CDR3 sequence reads: CSAASLVYEQYF. In nucleotides, the CDR3 is TGCAGTGCAGCCTCCCTAGTCTACGAGCAGTACTTC.

The chain recombines TRBV28 with TRBJ2-7, with D maybe TRBD2 (5 bases). This CDR3 has 13 residues. CDR1 is MDHEN, CDR2 SYDVKM, per germline. The V and J ends lost 2 bases and 3 bases respectively, with 8 bases between them. The CDR3 DNA sequence: TGTGCCAGCAGTTTAGCGGAGGTCTACGAGCAGTACTTC. As protein: CASSLAEVYEQYF.

V gene TRBV7-9 combines with J gene TRBJ2-7, with D uncertain. Trimming pared 5 bases from V and 9 bases from J, leaving 17 bases between. Germline V gene sequence: CDR1 SEHNR, CDR2 FQNEAQ (reference sequence). There are 13 residues in the CDR3. CDR3 coding DNA: TGTGCCAGCAGCCCCCGACGGAGTAGTGTGCAGTACTTC. It codes for CASSPRRSSVQYF.

This clonotype was counted between two and nine times. The chain has TRBV15 and TRBJ2-3; D is unresolved. The CDR3 is 12 residues long. Per the germline V gene, CDR1 is LNHNV and CDR2 is YYDKDF (reference sequence). The germline V and J ends were trimmed by 3 bases and 3 bases, with 4 bases remaining between them. The CDR3 coding sequence is TGTGCCACCAGCAGGCTTACAGATACGCAGTATTTT. It encodes CATSRLTDTQYF.

This clonotype was seen a handful of times. V is TRBV13 and J is TRBJ1-4, with D maybe TRBD1 (5 bases). The CDR3 is made up of 14 amino acids. The ends were cut back, 8 bases at V and 3 bases at J, with 13 bases in the middle. The germline CDR1 and CDR2 sequences are PRHDT and FYEKMQ (reference sequence). This CDR3 is CASDRRESNEKLFF. The CDR3 DNA reads as TGTGCCAGCGACCGCAGGGAATCTAATGAAAAACTGTTTTTT.

This clonotype appeared many times. The CDR3 DNA reads as TGTGCCAGCAGCCCCGGTGGACCGAGCTCCTACGAGCAGTACTTC. It encodes CASSPGGPSSYEQYF. The chain is built from TRBV12-3 or TRBV12-4 and TRBJ2-7; D remains ambiguous. The CDR3 is made up of 15 amino acids. V lost 6 bases, J lost 0 bases, and 15 bases lay in between.

The V call is TRBV6-5, the J call TRBJ2-7; 11 bases fit TRBD2. Germline V gives CDR1 MNHEY, CDR2 SVGAGI. Trimming at V came to 0 bases and at J to 2 bases, leaving 12 bases not matched to a gene. CDR3 length equals 19 residues. As DNA, the CDR3 is TGTGCCAGCAGTTACTCGCCGTGGAGTAGCGGGGGGGCTACCTACGAGCAGTACTTC. Its protein product is CASSYSPWSSGGATYEQYF.

The chain employs TRBV6-2 or TRBV6-3 and TRBJ1-1, with 7 bases that match TRBD1. Germline CDR1 MNHEY, CDR2 SVGEGT. Unmatched junction bases numbered 19, after V lost 8 bases and J lost 1 base. This CDR3 is built from 18 residues. For the CDR3, the DNA is TGTGCCAGCGGAGCGAAGAAGGGGGCGCTTGGCCCGAACACTGAAGCTTTCTTT. It encodes CASGAKKGALGPNTEAFF.

This clonotype was counted ten times or more. The CDR3 region is CASTYYRTAPYEQYF. DNA for the CDR3: TGTGCCAGCACCTATTACAGGACAGCGCCCTACGAGCAGTACTTC. The V gene is TRBV7-2, the J gene TRBJ2-7; maybe TRBD1 (6 bases). Germline loops: CDR1 SGHTA, CDR2 FQGNSA. The CDR3 contains 15 residues. V dropped 7 bases and J dropped 2 bases, with 18 bases sitting between them.

This clonotype has more than one count but fewer than ten. The chain uses TRBV4-1 and TRBJ1-1, with D tentatively TRBD1 (5 bases). With 1 base removed from V and 3 bases from J, the gap between germline ends came to 12 bases. CDR1 MGHRA and CDR2 YSYEKL come from the germline V gene. CDR3 length: 15 amino acids. In nucleotides, the CDR3 is TGCGCCAGCAGCCAAGTTCGGAGGGGAGACACTGAAGCTTTCTTT. Amino acid sequence: CASSQVRRGDTEAFF.

This clonotype appeared many times. J is TRBJ1-5 and V is TRBV6-2 or TRBV6-3, with 8 bases that match TRBD1. Germline V CDR1 and CDR2: MNHEY, SVGEGT. V dropped 8 bases and J dropped 5; count of bases not matched to a gene: 8. CDR3 size: 14 residues. The CDR3: CASQRTGQDQPQHF. The CDR3 nucleotides are TGTGCCAGCCAGAGGACAGGGCAAGATCAGCCCCAGCATTTT.